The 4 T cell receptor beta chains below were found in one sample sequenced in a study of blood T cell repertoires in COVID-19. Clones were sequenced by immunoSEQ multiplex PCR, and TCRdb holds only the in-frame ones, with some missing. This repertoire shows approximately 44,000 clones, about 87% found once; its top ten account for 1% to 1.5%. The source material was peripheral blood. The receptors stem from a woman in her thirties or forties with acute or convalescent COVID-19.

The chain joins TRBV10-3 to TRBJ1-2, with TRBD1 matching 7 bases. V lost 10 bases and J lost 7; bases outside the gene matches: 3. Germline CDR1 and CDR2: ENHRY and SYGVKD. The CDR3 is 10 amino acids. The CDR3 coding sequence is TGTGCCACCGGACAGGCTGGCTACACCTTC. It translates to CATGQAGYTF.

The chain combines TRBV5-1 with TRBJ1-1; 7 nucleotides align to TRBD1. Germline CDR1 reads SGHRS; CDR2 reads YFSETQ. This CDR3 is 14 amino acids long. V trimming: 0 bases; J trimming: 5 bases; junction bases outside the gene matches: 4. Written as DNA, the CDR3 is TGCGCCAGCAGCTTGGGACAGGGAGGAACTGAAGCTTTCTTT. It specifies CASSLGQGGTEAFF.

This chain's CDR3 is CASSPGWGYTF. The CDR3 DNA follows: TGTGCCAGCAGCCCAGGCTGGGGCTACACCTTC. The gene calls are TRBV6-6 and TRBJ1-2; D is undetermined. Germline CDR1 is MNHNY and CDR2 is SVGAGI (reference sequence). The CDR3 consists of 11 residues. Trimming cost V 6 bases and J 8 bases, with 10 bases left between them.

This CDR3 reads CASSPRQGGEKLFF. For the CDR3, the DNA is TGTGCCAGCTCACCACGACAGGGGGGCGAAAAACTGTTTTTT. The rearrangement links TRBV18 to TRBJ1-4, with TRBD1 matching over 9 bases. The CDR3 runs 14 residues. The V segment lost 1 base and the J segment 8 bases; nucleotides outside the gene matches: 2. Germline assignment: CDR1 KGHSH and CDR2 LQKENI.